This T cell receptor (beta chain) appears in the sequencing data of a study of blood T cells in healthy people across ages. Study observations and caveats: Estimates based on one million T cells were treated as lower bounds. Among long-lived donors, naive CD4+ cells were more numerous and diversity higher than in aged donors.

Collection of 8.5 to 10 milliliters of peripheral blood was performed for each donor. To note about this clonotype: Its antigen is unknown.

Trimming pared 2 bases from V and 6 bases from J, leaving 13 bases between. CDR1 GTSNPN and CDR2 SVGIG come from the germline V gene (reference sequence). This CDR3 has 13 amino acids. Through a sample-barcoded 5' primer and a J-beta primer mix, a second PCR was run for roughly 7 to 12 cycles. The template-switch adaptor, which had 12 random nucleotides, put a tag on each cDNA molecule. TCRdb processed the 5' RACE reads anew with MiXCR; each CDR3 protein has one entry. The table lists 700,000 or so distinct CDR3 sequences, 22% of them singletons. This rearrangement joins TRBV30 to TRBJ1-2, with D perhaps TRBD1 (6 bases). Sequencing was carried out using blood. The sequence derives from a man between 70 and 80 years old in good health. The CDR3, as DNA: TGTGCCTGGAGTTACAGGGAGGGAAATGGCTACACCTTC. Translating gives CAWSYREGNGYTF.